The clone carrying this T cell receptor beta chain was found once. As yet, its antigen is unknown. This sample is drawn from a study of blood T cells in healthy people across ages. Study-wide points: Naive T cell percentage showed a strong correlation with the diversity of TCR beta. Without sorted subsets, naive and antigen-experienced compartments could not be conclusively compared.

A second PCR, run for about 6 to 12 cycles, used a sample-barcoded 5' primer plus a J-beta primer mix. TCRdb independently ran MiXCR on the 5' RACE reads; one entry per CDR3 protein. Here the sample spans 1,500,000 or so distinct CDR3 sequences, roughly 64% being singletons. Deletions cut 5 bases from V and 5 bases from J, with 16 bases between. The CDR3 runs to 15 residues. The germline V gene has CDR1 SGHVS and CDR2 FNYEAQ. The sequence was collected from a young man in good health. This chain links TRBV7-6 with TRBJ1-5; possibly TRBD1 for D (5 bases). The specimen sequenced was blood. CDR3 nucleotides: TGTGCCAGCAGCCCGCGGGACCGGGCACATCAGCCCCAGCATTTT. It encodes CASSPRDRAHQPQHF. Drawing the rest from reference TRBV7-6 and TRBJ1-5, the complete variable domain is GAGVSQSPRYKVTKRGQDVALRCDPISGHVSLYWYRQALGQGPEFLTYFNYEAQQDKSGLPNDRFSAERPEGSISTLTIQRTEQRDSAMYRCASSPRDRAHQPQHFGDGTRLSIL.